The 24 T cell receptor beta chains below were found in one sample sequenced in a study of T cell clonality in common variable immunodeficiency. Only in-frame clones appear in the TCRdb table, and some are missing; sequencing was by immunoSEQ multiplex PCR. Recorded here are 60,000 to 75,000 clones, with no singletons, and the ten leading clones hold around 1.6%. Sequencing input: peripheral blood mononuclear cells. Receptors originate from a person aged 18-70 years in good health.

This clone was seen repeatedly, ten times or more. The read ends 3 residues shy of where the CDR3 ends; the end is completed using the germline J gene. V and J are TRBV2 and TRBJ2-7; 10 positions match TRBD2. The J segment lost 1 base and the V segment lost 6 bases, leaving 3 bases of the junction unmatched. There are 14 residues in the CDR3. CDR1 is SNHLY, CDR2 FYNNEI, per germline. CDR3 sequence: CASRASGSSYEQYF. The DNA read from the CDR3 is TGTGCCAGCAGAGCTAGCGGGAGTTCCTACGAG.

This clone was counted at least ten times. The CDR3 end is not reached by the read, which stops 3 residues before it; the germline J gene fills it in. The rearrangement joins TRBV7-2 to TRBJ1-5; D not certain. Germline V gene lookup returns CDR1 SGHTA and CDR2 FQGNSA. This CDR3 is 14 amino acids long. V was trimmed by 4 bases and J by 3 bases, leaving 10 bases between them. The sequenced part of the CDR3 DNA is TGTGCCAGCAGCTACGCGGGCTTCAATCAGCCC. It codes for CASSYAGFNQP. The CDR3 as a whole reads CASSYAGFNQPQHF. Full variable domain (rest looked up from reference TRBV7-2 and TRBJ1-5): GAGVSQSPSNKVTEKGKDVELRCDPISGHTALYWYRQSLGQGLEFLIYFQGNSAPDKSGLPSDRFSAERTGGSVSTLTIQRTQQEDSAVYLCASSYAGFNQPQHFGDGTRLSIL.

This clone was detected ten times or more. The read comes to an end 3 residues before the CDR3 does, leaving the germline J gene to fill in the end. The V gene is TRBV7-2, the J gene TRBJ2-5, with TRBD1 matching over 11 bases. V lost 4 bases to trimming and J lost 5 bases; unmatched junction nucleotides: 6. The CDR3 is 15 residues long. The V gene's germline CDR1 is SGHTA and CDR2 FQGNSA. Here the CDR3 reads CASSSGQGALETQYF. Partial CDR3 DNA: TGTGCCAGCAGCTCCGGACAGGGGGCTTTGGAGACC.

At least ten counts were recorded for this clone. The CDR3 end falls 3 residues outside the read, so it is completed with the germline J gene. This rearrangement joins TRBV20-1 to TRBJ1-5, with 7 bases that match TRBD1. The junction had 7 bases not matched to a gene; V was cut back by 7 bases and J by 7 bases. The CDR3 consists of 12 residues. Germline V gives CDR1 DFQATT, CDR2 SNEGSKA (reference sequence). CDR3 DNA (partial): TGCAGTGTAAGGGGCAGGGGGCAGCCC. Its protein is CSVRGRGQP. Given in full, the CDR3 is CSVRGRGQPQHF.

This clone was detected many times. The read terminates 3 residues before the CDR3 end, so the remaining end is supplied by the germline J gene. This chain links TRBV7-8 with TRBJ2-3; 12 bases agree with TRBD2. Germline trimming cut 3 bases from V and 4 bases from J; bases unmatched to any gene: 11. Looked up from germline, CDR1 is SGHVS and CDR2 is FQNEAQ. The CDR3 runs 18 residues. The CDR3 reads CASSLASGRAGFADTQYF. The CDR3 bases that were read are TGTGCCAGCAGCTTGGCTAGCGGGAGGGCCGGGTTCGCAGATACG.

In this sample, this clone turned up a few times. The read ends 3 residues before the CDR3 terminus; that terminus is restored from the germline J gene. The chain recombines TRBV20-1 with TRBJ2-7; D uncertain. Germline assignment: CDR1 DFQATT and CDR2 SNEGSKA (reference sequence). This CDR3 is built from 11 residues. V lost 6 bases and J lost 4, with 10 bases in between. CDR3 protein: CSASSAYEQYF. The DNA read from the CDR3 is TGCAGTGCCTCCAGCGCATACGAG.

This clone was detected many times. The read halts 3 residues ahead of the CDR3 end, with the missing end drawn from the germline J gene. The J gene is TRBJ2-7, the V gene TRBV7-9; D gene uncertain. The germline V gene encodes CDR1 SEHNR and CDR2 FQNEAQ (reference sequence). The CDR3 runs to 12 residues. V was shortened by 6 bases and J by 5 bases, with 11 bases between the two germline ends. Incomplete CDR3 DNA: TGTGCCAGCAGTTGGAAGGGTGACGAG. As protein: CASSWKGDE. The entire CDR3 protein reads CASSWKGDEQYF.

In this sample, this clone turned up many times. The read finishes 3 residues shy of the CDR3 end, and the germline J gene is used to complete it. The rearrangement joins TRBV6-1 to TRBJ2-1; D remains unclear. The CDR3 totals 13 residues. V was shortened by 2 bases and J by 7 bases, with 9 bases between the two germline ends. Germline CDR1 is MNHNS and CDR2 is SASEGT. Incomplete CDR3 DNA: TGTGCCAGCAGTGAATACAGTGGAAATGAG. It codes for CASSEYSGNE. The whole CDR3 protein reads CASSEYSGNEQFF.

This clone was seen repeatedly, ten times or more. CDR3 sequence reads: CASSLALANTGELFF. CDR3 DNA (partial): TGTGCCAGCAGCTTAGCACTTGCGAACACCGGGGAG. This sequence joins TRBV11-3 and TRBJ2-2; D gene unclear. Read sequence stops 3 residues before the CDR3 end, and the germline J gene provides the missing end. This CDR3 comprises 15 residues. Looked up from germline, CDR1 is SGHNT and CDR2 is YENEEA. V lost 1 base and J lost 0, with 6 bases in between.

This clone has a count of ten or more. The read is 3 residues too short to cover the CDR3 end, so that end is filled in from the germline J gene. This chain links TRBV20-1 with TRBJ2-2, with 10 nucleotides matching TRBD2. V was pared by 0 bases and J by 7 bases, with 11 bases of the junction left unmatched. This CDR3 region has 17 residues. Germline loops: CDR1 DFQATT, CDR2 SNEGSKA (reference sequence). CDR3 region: CSARDSLTSGAGGELFF. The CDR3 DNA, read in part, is TGCAGTGCTAGAGATTCCCTAACTAGCGGGGCCGGCGGGGAG.

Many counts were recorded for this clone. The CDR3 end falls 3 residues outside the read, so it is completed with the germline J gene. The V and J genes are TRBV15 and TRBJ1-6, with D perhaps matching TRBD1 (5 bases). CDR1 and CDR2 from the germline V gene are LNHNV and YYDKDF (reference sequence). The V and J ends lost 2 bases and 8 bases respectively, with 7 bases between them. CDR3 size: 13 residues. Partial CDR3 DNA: TGTGCCACCAGCAGACAGGGTGATTCACCC. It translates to CATSRQGDSP. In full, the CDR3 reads CATSRQGDSPLHF.

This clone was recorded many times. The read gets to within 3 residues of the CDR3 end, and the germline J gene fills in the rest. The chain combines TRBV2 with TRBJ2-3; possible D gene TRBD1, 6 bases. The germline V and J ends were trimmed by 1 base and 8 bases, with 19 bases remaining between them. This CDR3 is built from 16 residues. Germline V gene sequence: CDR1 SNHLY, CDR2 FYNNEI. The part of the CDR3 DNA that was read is TGTGCCAGCAGTGAAGGAACAGGGTCTGTAGGGAGTACG. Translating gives CASSEGTGSVGST. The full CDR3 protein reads CASSEGTGSVGSTQYF.

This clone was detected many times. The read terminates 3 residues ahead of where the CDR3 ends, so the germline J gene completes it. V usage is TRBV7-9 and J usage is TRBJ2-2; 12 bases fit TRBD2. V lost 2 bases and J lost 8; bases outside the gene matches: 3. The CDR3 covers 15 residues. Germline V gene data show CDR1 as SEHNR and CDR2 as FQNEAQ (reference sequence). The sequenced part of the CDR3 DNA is TGTGCCAGCAGCTTACTAGCGGGAGGGCCGGGGGAG. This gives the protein CASSLLAGGPGE. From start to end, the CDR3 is CASSLLAGGPGELFF.

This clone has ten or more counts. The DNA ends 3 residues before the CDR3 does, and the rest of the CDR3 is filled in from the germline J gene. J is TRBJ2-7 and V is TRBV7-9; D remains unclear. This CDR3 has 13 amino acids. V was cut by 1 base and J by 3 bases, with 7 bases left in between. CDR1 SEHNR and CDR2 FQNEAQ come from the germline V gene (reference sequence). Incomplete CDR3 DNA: TGTGCCAGCAGCTTAGATTCTGTCTACGAG. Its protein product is CASSLDSVYE. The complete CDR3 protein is CASSLDSVYEQYF.

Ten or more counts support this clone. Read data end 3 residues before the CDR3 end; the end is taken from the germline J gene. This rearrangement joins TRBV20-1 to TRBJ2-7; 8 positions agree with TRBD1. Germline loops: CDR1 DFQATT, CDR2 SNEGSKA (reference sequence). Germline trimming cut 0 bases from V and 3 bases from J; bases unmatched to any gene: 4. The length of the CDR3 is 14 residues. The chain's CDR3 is CSARDGQGDYEQYF. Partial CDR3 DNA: TGCAGTGCTAGAGATGGACAGGGCGACTACGAG.

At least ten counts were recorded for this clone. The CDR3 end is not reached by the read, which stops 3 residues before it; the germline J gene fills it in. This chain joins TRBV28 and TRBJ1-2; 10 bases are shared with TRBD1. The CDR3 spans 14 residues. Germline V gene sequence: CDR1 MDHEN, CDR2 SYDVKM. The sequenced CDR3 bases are TGTGCCAGCAGTTTAGAGGGACAGGGGAGAGGC. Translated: CASSLEGQGRG. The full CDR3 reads CASSLEGQGRGYTF.

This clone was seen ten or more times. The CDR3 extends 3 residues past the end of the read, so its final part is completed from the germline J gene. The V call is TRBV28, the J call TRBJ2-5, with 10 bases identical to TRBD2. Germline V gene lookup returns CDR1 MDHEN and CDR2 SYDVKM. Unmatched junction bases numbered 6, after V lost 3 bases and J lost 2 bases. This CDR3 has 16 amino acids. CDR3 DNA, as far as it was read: TGTGCCAGCAGTTTTCGCCCAGCGGGAGGGCAAGAGACC. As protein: CASSFRPAGGQET. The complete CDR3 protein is CASSFRPAGGQETQYF.

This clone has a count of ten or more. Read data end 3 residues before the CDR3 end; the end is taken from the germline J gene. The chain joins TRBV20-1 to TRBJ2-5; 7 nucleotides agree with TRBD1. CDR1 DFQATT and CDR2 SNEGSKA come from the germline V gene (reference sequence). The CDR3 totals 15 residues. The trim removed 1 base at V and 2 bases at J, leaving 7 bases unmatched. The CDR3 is CSARALRGQQETQYF. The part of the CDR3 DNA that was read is TGCAGTGCTAGAGCCCTTCGGGGACAGCAAGAGACC.

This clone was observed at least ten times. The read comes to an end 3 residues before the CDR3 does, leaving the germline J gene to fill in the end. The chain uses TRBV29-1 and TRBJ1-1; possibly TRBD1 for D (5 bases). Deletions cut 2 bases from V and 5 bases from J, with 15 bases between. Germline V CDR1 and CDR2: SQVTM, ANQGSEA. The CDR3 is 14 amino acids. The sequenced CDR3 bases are TGCAGCGTTGAATTATCCGGGGGAAGTACTGAA. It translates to CSVELSGGSTE. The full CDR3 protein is CSVELSGGSTEAFF. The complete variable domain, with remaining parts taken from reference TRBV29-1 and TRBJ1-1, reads SAVISQKPSRDICQRGTSLTIQCQVDSQVTMMFWYRQQPGQSLTLIATANQGSEATYESGFVIDKFPISRPNLTFSTLTVSNMSPEDSSIYLCSVELSGGSTEAFFGQGTRLTVV.

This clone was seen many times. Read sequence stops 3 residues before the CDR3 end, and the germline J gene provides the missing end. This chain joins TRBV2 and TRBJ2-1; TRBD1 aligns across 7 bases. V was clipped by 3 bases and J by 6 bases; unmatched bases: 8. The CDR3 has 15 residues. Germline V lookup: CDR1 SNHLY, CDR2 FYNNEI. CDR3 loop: CASSEDRLASNEQFF. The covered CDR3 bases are TGTGCCAGCAGTGAGGACAGGCTAGCCAGCAATGAG.

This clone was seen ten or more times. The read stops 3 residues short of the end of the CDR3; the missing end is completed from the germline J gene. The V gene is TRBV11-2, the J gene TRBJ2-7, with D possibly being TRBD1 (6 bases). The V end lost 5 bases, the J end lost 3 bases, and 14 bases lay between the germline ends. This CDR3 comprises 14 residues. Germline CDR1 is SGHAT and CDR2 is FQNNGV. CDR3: CASSPGTPSYEQYF. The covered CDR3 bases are TGTGCCAGCAGCCCCGGGACACCAAGCTACGAG.

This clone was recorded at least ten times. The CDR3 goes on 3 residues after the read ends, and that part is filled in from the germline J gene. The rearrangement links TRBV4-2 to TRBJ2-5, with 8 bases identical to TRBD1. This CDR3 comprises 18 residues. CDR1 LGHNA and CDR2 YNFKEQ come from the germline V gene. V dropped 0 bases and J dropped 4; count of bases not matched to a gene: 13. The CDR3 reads CASSQDRRGWTGPETQYF. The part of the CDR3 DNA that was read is TGTGCCAGCAGCCAAGATAGAAGGGGATGGACAGGGCCAGAGACC.

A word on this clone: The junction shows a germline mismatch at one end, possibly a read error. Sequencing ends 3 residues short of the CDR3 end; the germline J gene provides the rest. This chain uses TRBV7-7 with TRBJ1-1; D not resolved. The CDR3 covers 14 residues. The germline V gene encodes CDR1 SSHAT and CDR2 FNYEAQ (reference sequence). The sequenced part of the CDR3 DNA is TGTGCTAGCAGCCCTCTCCGTGGCAGCACTGAA. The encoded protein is CASSPLRGSTE. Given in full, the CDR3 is CASSPLRGSTEAFF.

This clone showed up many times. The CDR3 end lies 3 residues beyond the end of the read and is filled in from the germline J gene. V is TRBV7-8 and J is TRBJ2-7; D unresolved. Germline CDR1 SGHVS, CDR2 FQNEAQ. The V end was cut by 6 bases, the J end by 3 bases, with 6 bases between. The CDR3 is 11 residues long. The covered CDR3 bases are TGTGCCAGCAGTTTCAACTACGAG. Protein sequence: CASSFNYE. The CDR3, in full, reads CASSFNYEQYF.